The sequence of this T cell receptor (beta chain) was determined in a study of cytotoxic CD8 clonotypes in ibrutinib-treated CLL. Study-wide background: Partial responses totalled roughly 24 and complete responses 2; after median about 67 months, about 14 remained remitted and approximately 12 progressed. Response samples came after a median 12 months of treatment, range 6 to 36. Notes on the study in general: Treatment left the uncommon public clonotypes either contracted or stable in frequency. Patients showed higher baseline clonality than age-matched healthy donors, and it tracked circulating CD8+ T-cell counts.

This CDR3 contains 14 residues. Germline CDR1 is LGHNA and CDR2 is YSLEER. V was shortened by 0 bases and J by 1 base, with 6 bases between the two germline ends. As for this clone: What it binds is unknown.

Produced via immunoSEQ multiplex PCR; TCRdb's table is partial and in-frame only. The sample has some 130,000 clones, roughly 80% seen once. J is TRBJ1-2 and V is TRBV4-3, with D unresolved. The sequences come from PBMCs, collected after 24 months of ibrutinib treatment. This clonotype was obtained from a human donor with chronic lymphocytic leukemia. This chain's CDR3 is CASSQDRFNYGYTF. DNA for the CDR3: TGCGCCAGCAGCCAAGACCGTTTTAACTATGGCTACACCTTC.